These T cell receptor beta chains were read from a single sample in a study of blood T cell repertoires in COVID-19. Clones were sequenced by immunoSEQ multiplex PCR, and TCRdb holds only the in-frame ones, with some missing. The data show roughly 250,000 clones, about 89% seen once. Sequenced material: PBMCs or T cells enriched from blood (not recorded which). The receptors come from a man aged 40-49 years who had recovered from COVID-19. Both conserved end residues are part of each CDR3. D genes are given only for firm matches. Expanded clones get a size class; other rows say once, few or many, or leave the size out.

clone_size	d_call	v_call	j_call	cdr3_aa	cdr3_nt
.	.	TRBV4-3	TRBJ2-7	CASSQDRGFTYEQYF	TGCGCCAGCAGCCAAGATCGGGGGTTCACCTACGAGCAGTACTTC
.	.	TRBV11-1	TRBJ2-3	CASSLKWGGRGDTQYF	TGTGCCAGCAGCTTAAAGTGGGGAGGAAGAGGAGATACGCAGTATTTT
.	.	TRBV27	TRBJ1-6	CASSSVPVSSYNSPLHF	TGTGCCAGCAGTTCCGTTCCTGTGAGCTCCTATAATTCACCCCTCCACTTT
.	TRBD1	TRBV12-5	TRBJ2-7	CASGLADRGPSYEQYF	TGTGCTAGTGGTTTGGCGGACAGGGGGCCTTCCTACGAGCAGTACTTC
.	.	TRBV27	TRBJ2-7	CAGLIQGPPYEQYF	TGTGCCGGGCTGATACAGGGACCCCCCTACGAGCAGTACTTC
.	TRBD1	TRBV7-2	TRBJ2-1	CASSLGTGSNEQFF	TGTGCCAGCAGCTTAGGGACAGGGTCCAATGAGCAGTTCTTC
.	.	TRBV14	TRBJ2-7	CASSQAGSSVYEQYF	TGTGCCAGCAGCCAAGCGGGTAGCAGCGTTTACGAGCAGTACTTC
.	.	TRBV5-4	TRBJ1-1	CASSLADSTEAFF	TGTGCCAGCAGCTTGGCCGACAGCACTGAAGCTTTCTTT
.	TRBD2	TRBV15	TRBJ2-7	CATSRSGTSGREQYF	TGTGCCACCAGCAGGTCCGGGACTAGCGGCCGGGAGCAGTACTTC
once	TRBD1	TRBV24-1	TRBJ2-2	CATSDFIGGRGTGELFF	TGTGCCACCAGTGATTTTATAGGGGGCAGGGGGACCGGGGAGCTGTTTTTT
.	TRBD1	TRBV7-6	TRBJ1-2	CASSYRAGTEGYTF	TGTGCCAGCAGCTACCGGGCCGGGACAGAGGGCTACACCTTC
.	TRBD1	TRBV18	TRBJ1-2	CASSPAGDRAFYGYTF	TGTGCCAGCTCACCAGCTGGGGACAGAGCTTTCTATGGCTACACCTTC
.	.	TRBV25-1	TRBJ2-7	CASSATEDPYEQYF	TGTGCCAGCAGTGCGACAGAAGATCCCTACGAGCAGTACTTC
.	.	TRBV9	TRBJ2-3	CASSPPLVYSPERDTQYF	TGTGCCAGCAGCCCCCCTTTGGTGTATAGTCCAGAGAGGGATACGCAGTATTTT
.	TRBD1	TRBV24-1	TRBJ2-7	CATSGLDRGSYEQYF	TGTGCCACCAGTGGCCTGGACAGGGGCAGCTACGAGCAGTACTTC
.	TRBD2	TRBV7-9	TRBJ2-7	CASSLGLAGEGAYEQYF	TGTGCCAGCAGCTTAGGGCTAGCGGGAGAAGGGGCCTACGAGCAGTACTTC
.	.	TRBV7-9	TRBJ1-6	CASSLSEMNNSPLHF	TGTGCCAGCAGCTTATCGGAGATGAATAATTCACCCCTCCACTTT
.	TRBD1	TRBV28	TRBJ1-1	CASSPPTGGVTEAFF	TGTGCCAGCAGTCCACCGACAGGGGGGGTCACTGAAGCTTTCTTT
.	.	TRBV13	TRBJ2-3	CASSLVPGSTDTQYF	TGTGCCAGCAGCTTAGTTCCCGGGAGCACAGATACGCAGTATTTT
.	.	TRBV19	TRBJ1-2	CASSIRSSTAEAYGYTF	TGTGCCAGTAGTATACGGAGTTCTACCGCCGAAGCTTATGGCTACACCTTC
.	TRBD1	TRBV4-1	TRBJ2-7	CASSQANRGLVPYEQYF	TGCGCCAGCAGCCAAGCAAACAGGGGGCTCGTCCCCTACGAGCAGTACTTC
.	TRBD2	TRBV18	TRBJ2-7	CASSPSGRTYEQYF	TGTGCCAGCTCTCCTAGCGGGAGGACCTACGAGCAGTACTTC
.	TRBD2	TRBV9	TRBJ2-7	CASSPGLGEQYF	TGTGCCAGCAGCCCAGGACTAGGCGAGCAGTACTTC
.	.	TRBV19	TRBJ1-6	CASRTDRSNSPLHF	TGTGCCAGTAGAACGGACAGATCCAATTCACCCCTCCACTTT
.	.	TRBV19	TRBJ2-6	CASSILSTGANVLTF	TGTGCCAGTAGTATCTTGAGCACTGGGGCCAACGTCCTGACTTTC
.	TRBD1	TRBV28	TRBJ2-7	CASSLGSGGYSYEQYF	TGTGCCAGCAGTTTAGGGTCAGGGGGCTACTCCTACGAGCAGTACTTC
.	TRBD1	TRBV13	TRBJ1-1	CASSLVLGQLTEAFF	TGTGCCAGCAGCTTAGTTTTGGGACAGCTGACTGAAGCTTTCTTT
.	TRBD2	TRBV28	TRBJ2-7	CASSSPGLAGGYEQYF	TGTGCCAGCAGTTCCCCGGGACTAGCGGGAGGCTACGAGCAGTACTTC
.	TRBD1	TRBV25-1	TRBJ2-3	CASSRTGGAFLDTQYF	TGTGCCAGCAGTCGCACAGGGGGCGCGTTCTTAGATACGCAGTATTTT
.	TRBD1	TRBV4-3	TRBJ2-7	CASSQADRVAYEQYF	TGCGCCAGCAGCCAAGCCGACAGGGTCGCCTACGAGCAGTACTTC
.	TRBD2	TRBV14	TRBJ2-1	CASSRVAGGPYEQFF	TGTGCCAGCAGCCGTGTAGCGGGAGGGCCTTATGAGCAGTTCTTC
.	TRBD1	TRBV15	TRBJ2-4	CATSRDRGGTNIQYF	TGTGCCACCAGCAGGGACAGGGGGGGAACAAACATTCAGTACTTC
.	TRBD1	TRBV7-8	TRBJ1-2	CASSREGAGGYNYGYTF	TGTGCCAGCAGCCGAGAGGGAGCAGGGGGTTATAACTATGGCTACACCTTC
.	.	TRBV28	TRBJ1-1	CASYSLNTEAFF	TGTGCCAGCTACAGCCTGAACACTGAAGCTTTCTTT
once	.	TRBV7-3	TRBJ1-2	CASSLFGGSGYTF	TGTGCCAGCAGCTTATTTGGGGGGAGCGGCTACACCTTC
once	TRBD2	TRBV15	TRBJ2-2	CATSRDTTSGTGELFF	TGTGCCACCAGCAGAGATACGACTAGCGGCACCGGGGAGCTGTTTTTT
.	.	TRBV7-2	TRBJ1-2	CASSLVVDFDGYTF	TGTGCCAGCAGCTTAGTTGTGGACTTTGATGGCTACACCTTC
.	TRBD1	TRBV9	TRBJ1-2	CASSGAGTGGFNYGYTF	TGTGCCAGCAGCGGCGCCGGGACAGGGGGCTTTAACTATGGCTACACCTTC
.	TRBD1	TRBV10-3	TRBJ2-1	CAIRRDRDNEQFF	TGTGCCATCAGGAGGGACAGGGATAATGAGCAGTTCTTC
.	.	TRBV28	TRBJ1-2	CATPDRNNYGYTF	TGTGCCACCCCGGACAGAAATAACTATGGCTACACCTTC
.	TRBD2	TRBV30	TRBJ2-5	CAWSVLGTSGGYQETQYF	TGTGCCTGGAGTGTACTAGGGACTAGCGGGGGGTACCAAGAGACCCAGTACTTC